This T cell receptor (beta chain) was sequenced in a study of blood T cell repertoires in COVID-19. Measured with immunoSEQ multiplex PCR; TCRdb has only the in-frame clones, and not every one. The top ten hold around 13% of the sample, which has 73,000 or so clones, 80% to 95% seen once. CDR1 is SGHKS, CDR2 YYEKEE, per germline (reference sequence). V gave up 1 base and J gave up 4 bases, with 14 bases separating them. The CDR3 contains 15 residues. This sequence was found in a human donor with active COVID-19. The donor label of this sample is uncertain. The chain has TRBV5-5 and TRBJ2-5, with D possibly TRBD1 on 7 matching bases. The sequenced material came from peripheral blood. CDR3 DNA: TGTGCCAGCAGCTTGACTCGACAGGGAGGAGAGACCCAGTACTTC. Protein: CASSLTRQGGETQYF.